These 5 T cell receptor beta chains share one sample of origin, sequenced in a study of shared clonotypes between healthy human individuals. This table comes from immunoSEQ multiplex PCR, and its TCRdb copy is limited to in-frame clones, with some not included. The sample comprises about 680,000 clones, more than 70% of which are singletons, and under 2% rests with the top ten. The material sequenced was memory CD4+ T cells sorted from blood. Subset meaning: CD45RA-negative fraction. The receptors derive from a woman aged 30 to 39 in good health.

This clone was seen a few times. The same CDR3 can be traced to other DNA sequences in this sample. This CDR3 is CASSSGTAQETQYF. CDR3 bases: TGTGCCAGCAGCTCGGGGACAGCGCAAGAGACCCAGTACTTC. This sequence joins TRBV5-4 and TRBJ2-5; 7 bases match TRBD1. Germline V gene sequence: CDR1 SGHNT, CDR2 YYREEE (reference sequence). With V trimmed by 3 bases and J by 2 bases, 4 bases remained unmatched. The CDR3 consists of 14 residues. Full variable domain (rest looked up from reference TRBV5-4 and TRBJ2-5): ETGVTQSPTHLIKTRGQQVTLRCSSQSGHNTVSWYQQALGQGPQFIFQYYREEENGRGNFPPRFSGLQFPNYSSELNVNALELDDSALYLCASSSGTAQETQYFGPGTRLLVL.

J is TRBJ2-7 and V is TRBV11-1; 8 bases are shared with TRBD2. The ends lost 5 bases at V and 6 bases at J; junction bases unmatched: 12. Per germline, CDR1 SGHAT and CDR2 FQDESV (reference sequence). The CDR3 loop spans 15 amino acids. The DNA for the CDR3 is TGTGCCAGCAGCCTCGGGGGAGCGGGAGCTCTCGAGCAGTACTTC. This sequence encodes CASSLGGAGALEQYF. The full variable domain, rest sourced from reference TRBV11-1 and TRBJ2-7, is EAEVAQSPRYKITEKSQAVAFWCDPISGHATLYWYRQILGQGPELLVQFQDESVVDDSQLPKDRFSAERLKGVDSTLKIQPAELGDSAMYLCASSLGGAGALEQYFGPGTRLTVT.

This chain connects TRBV5-1 to TRBJ1-2, with TRBD1 matching over 7 bases. The CDR3 totals 14 residues. Germline V gene data show CDR1 as SGHRS and CDR2 as YFSETQ. V was clipped by 1 base and J by 3 bases; unmatched bases: 3. The DNA for the CDR3 is TGCGCCAGCAGCTTGTTGACAGGGTACTATGGCTACACCTTC. This codes for CASSLLTGYYGYTF.

Worth noting for this clone: The same CDR3 arises from other DNA sequences in this sample as well. The V and J genes are TRBV29-1 and TRBJ2-3; D may be TRBD2 (6 bases). Germline CDR1 SQVTM, CDR2 ANQGSEA. V was trimmed by 3 bases and J by 1 base, leaving 11 bases between them. The CDR3 extends over 14 amino acids. CDR3 coding DNA: TGCAGCGTTGATCCACTAGCCGGCACAGATACGCAGTATTTT. Residues: CSVDPLAGTDTQYF.

This clone was found once. The chain links TRBV5-1 to TRBJ1-2, with D perhaps matching TRBD1 (6 bases). V gave up 0 bases and J gave up 7 bases, with 10 bases separating them. The CDR3 loop spans 13 amino acids. Per the germline V gene, CDR1 is SGHRS and CDR2 is YFSETQ. The CDR3, as DNA: TGCGCCAGCAGCTTGGTAGGGGGAAGTGGCTACACCTTC. Translating gives CASSLVGGSGYTF.